Listed below are T cell receptor beta chains from one sample, sequenced in a study of blood T cells in healthy people across ages. A single record per CDR3 protein comes from TCRdb applying MiXCR to the 5' RACE reads. The table has 710,000 or so distinct CDR3 sequences, 22% seen once. The sequencing sample was made of blood. The receptors come from a man between 65 and 80 years old in good health. Each CDR3 is given with its conserved first and last residue. D genes are given only for firm matches. Size values are once, few and many counts, or a class for expanded clones, and some rows have none.

TGTGCCAGCATCAGGGGGCGGACCCGCACAGATACGCAGTATTTT,CASIRGRTRTDTQYF,TRBV28,TRBD1,NA,TRBJ2-3
TGTGCCAGCAGCTTCCCGGGACTAGCGGGGGCTAGCACAGATACGCAGTATTTT,CASSFPGLAGASTDTQYF,TRBV7-2,TRBD2,NA,TRBJ2-3
TGCAGCGTTGAAGATCGGGGACGTGGAACTGAAGCTTTCTTT,CSVEDRGRGTEAFF,TRBV29-1,NA,NA,TRBJ1-1
TGCGCCACCGGGGACGGGCGAAACTATGGCTACACCTTC,CATGDGRNYGYTF,TRBV5-1,NA,NA,TRBJ1-2
TGCGCCAGCAAGAGGGACTATGGCTACACCTTC,CASKRDYGYTF,TRBV5-1,NA,NA,TRBJ1-2
TGTGCCAGCAGTTATCTTGACAGAGTTTCTGTTGGCTACACCTTC,CASSYLDRVSVGYTF,TRBV6-5,NA,NA,TRBJ1-2
TGCAGTGCTAGTACTCACACCTACGAGCAGTACTTC,CSASTHTYEQYF,TRBV20-1,NA,few,TRBJ2-7
TGTGCCAGCATAAATTCGGGCCTCGAAGCTTTCTTT,CASINSGLEAFF,TRBV28,NA,NA,TRBJ1-1
TGCAGTGCTAGTGTTGGGAGCTCCTACAATGAGCAGTTCTTC,CSASVGSSYNEQFF,TRBV20-1,NA,few,TRBJ2-1
TGTGCCAGCATCCGCCTAGACTCCTACAATGAGCAGTTCTTC,CASIRLDSYNEQFF,TRBV7-2,NA,once,TRBJ2-1
TGTGCCAGTAGAACCGGGACATCGGCATACAATGAGCAGTTCTTC,CASRTGTSAYNEQFF,TRBV7-2,NA,NA,TRBJ2-1
TGTGCCAGCAGCCAAGGACAGGGCCTGAACACTGGAGCTTTCTTT,CASSQGQGLNTGAFF,TRBV14,TRBD1,few,TRBJ1-1
TGTGCCAGCGGGCCTCATAACACCTACGAGCAGTACTTC,CASGPHNTYEQYF,TRBV27,NA,NA,TRBJ2-7
TGTGCCAGCAGTTACAGTAGCGGGAGTGTATACAATGAGCAGTTCTTC,CASSYSSGSVYNEQFF,TRBV6-6,TRBD2,many,TRBJ2-1
TGTGCCAGCAGCCCCTGGGGGCGGGCCTCTAGCACAGATACGCAGTATTTT,CASSPWGRASSTDTQYF,TRBV28,NA,few,TRBJ2-3
TGCAGTGCTGGGCCGGGGGAAAAACTGTTTTTT,CSAGPGEKLFF,TRBV20-1,NA,NA,TRBJ1-4
TGTGCCAGCACCGTGGGTCCGGGGAAGAACACTGAAGCTTTCTTT,CASTVGPGKNTEAFF,TRBV9,NA,few,TRBJ1-1
TGTGCCACTCGCCTCTTGACAGGGTCTCCCGGGGAGCTGTTTTTT,CATRLLTGSPGELFF,TRBV6-2/TRBV6-3,TRBD1,NA,TRBJ2-2
TGTGCCAGCAGACGAACGAGGGAGGGGTTGGGGTATGGCTACACCTTC,CASRRTREGLGYGYTF,TRBV6-6,NA,NA,TRBJ1-2
TGTGCCAGCAGTTTAAAAACGCGGGCTAGGGTTGAAAAACTGTTTTTT,CASSLKTRARVEKLFF,TRBV12-3/TRBV12-4,NA,few,TRBJ1-4
TGTGCCAGCAGTCCGCGGGCTAGCGGGAGGGATACGCAGTATTTT,CASSPRASGRDTQYF,TRBV12-3/TRBV12-4,TRBD2,few,TRBJ2-3
TGTGCCACCAGTGATTTGGGGGGGACTAGCGGGAGTCGTCTCTACAATGAGCAGTTCTTC,CATSDLGGTSGSRLYNEQFF,TRBV24-1,TRBD2,NA,TRBJ2-1
TGTGCCAGCAGTCCCTCACCCGGGGAGATGGAGACCCAGTACTTC,CASSPSPGEMETQYF,TRBV27,NA,NA,TRBJ2-5
TGCGCCAGCAGCTTGGAAGGGCGATACAATGAGCAGTTCTTC,CASSLEGRYNEQFF,TRBV5-1,NA,NA,TRBJ2-1
TGTGCCAGCAGAAGTTGGGGGGAGCGATTGTCCTCTGGGACCAACGTCCTGACTTTC,CASRSWGERLSSGTNVLTF,TRBV12-3/TRBV12-4,NA,NA,TRBJ2-6
TGCAGTGCTACCCCGGCGGTGGGGGGGCGGAGGAAACTGTTTTTT,CSATPAVGGRRKLFF,TRBV20-1,NA,few,TRBJ1-4
TGTGCCAGCAGCGCGCTGGGGGAGACCCAGTACTTC,CASSALGETQYF,TRBV7-2,NA,many,TRBJ2-5
TGTGCCAGCAGCAGATGGGCGGGACAGGGGGTGTATTCACCCCTCCACTTT,CASSRWAGQGVYSPLHF,TRBV21-1,NA,NA,TRBJ1-6
TGTGCCAGCAGTTTGAGGGGACTAGCGGGAGTTGGCAATGAGCAGTTCTTC,CASSLRGLAGVGNEQFF,TRBV12-3/TRBV12-4,TRBD2,few,TRBJ2-1
TGCAGCGTTGATAGGCTATTGGAGACCCAGTACTTC,CSVDRLLETQYF,TRBV29-1,NA,few,TRBJ2-5
TGCAGCGTTGTTCCAATGAACACTGAAGCTTTCTTT,CSVVPMNTEAFF,TRBV29-1,NA,many,TRBJ1-1
TGTGCCAGCAGCTTGGCCGGGTTGGTGAACACTGAAGCTTTCTTT,CASSLAGLVNTEAFF,TRBV5-6,NA,few,TRBJ1-1